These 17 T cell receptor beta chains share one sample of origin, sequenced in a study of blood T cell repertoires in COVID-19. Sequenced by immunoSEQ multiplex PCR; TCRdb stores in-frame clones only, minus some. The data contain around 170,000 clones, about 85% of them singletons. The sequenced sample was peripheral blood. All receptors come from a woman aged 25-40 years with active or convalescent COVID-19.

Here the CDR3 DNA reads TGCGCCAGCAGTGGACTAGCGGGGGGGCCAAGGGATGAGCAGTTCTTC. Amino acids: CASSGLAGGPRDEQFF. The chain recombines TRBV10-1 with TRBJ2-1; 14 nucleotides line up with TRBD2. Per germline, CDR1 WNHNN and CDR2 SYGVQD (reference sequence). With V trimmed by 4 bases and J by 8 bases, 7 bases remained unmatched. The CDR3 spans 16 residues.

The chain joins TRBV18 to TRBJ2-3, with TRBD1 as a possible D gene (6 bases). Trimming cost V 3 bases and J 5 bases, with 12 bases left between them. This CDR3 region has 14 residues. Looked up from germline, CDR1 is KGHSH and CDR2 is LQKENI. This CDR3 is CASSPLGARDTQYF. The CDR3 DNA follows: TGTGCCAGCTCACCGTTGGGGGCGCGAGATACGCAGTATTTT.

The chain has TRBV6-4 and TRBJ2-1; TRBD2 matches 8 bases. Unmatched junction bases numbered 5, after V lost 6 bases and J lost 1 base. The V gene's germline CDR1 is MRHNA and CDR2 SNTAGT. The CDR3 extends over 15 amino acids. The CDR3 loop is CASREAGGSYNEQFF. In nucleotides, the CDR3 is TGTGCCAGCAGAGAGGCGGGGGGTTCCTACAATGAGCAGTTCTTC.

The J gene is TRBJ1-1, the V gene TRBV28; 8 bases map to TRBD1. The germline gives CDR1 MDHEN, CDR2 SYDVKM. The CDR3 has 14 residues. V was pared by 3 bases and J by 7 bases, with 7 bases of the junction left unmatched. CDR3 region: CASSFSGGAYEAFF. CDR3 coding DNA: TGTGCCAGCAGTTTTTCAGGGGGCGCGTATGAAGCTTTCTTT.

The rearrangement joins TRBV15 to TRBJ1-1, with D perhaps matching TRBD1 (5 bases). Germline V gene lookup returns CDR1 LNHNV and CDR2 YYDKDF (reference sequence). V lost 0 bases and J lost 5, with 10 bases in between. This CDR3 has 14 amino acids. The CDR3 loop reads CATSRDRVRTEAFF. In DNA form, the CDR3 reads TGTGCCACCAGCAGAGACAGGGTAAGGACTGAAGCTTTCTTT.

The CDR3 DNA sequence: TGTGCCAGCGGTAGCGGCGGCGGCCAGCCCCAGCATTTT. Translating it yields CASGSGGGQPQHF. The chain links TRBV7-9 to TRBJ1-5; no definite D call. Germline CDR1 SEHNR, CDR2 FQNEAQ (reference sequence). Trimming took 8 bases from V and 7 from J, leaving 15 bases between them. This CDR3 spans 13 amino acids. Full variable domain (missing parts from reference TRBV7-9 and TRBJ1-5): DTGVSQNPRHKITKRGQNVTFRCDPISEHNRLYWYRQTLGQGPEFLTYFQNEAQLEKSRLLSDRFSAERPKGSFSTLEIQRTEQGDSAMYLCASGSGGGQPQHFGDGTRLSIL.

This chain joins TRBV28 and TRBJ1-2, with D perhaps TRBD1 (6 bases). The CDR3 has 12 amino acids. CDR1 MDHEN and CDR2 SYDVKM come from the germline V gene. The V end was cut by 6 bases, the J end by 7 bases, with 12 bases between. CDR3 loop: CASRHTGIGYTF. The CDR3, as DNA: TGTGCCAGCAGGCACACAGGGATTGGCTACACCTTC.

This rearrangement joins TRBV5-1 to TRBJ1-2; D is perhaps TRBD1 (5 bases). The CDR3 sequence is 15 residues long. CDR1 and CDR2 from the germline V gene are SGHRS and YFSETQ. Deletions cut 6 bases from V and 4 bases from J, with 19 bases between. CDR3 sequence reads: CASKGGATIPYGYTF. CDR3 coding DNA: TGCGCCAGCAAAGGAGGGGCCACCATCCCCTATGGCTACACCTTC.

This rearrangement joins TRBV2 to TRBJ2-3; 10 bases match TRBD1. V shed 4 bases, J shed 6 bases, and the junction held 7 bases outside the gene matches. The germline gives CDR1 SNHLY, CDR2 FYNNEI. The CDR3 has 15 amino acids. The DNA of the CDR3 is TGTGCCAGCAGTGGACGGACAGGGGGTGGGGATACGCAGTATTTT. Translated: CASSGRTGGGDTQYF.

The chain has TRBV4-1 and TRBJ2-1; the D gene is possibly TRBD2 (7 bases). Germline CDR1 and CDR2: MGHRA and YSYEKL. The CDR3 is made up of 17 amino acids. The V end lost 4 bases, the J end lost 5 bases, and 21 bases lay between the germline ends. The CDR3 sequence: CASSPIGGGSVDNEQFF. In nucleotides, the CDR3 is TGCGCCAGCAGCCCGATCGGGGGCGGGAGCGTTGACAATGAGCAGTTCTTC.

The CDR3 DNA reads as TGCGCCAGCAGCCAGGACAGGGCTTACGAGACCCAGTACTTC. It yields the protein CASSQDRAYETQYF. The chain has TRBV4-1 and TRBJ2-5; 8 nucleotides line up with TRBD1. V lost 3 bases, J lost 5 bases, and 5 bases stayed unmatched. This CDR3 has 14 residues. Germline loops: CDR1 MGHRA, CDR2 YSYEKL.

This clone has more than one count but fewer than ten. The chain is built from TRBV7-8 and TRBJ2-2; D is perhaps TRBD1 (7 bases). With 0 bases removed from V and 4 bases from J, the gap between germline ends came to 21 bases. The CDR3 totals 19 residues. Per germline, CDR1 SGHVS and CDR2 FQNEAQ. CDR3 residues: CASSLAPGGGGRGTGELFF. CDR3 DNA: TGTGCCAGCAGCTTAGCGCCGGGCGGAGGGGGCAGAGGCACCGGGGAGCTGTTTTTT.

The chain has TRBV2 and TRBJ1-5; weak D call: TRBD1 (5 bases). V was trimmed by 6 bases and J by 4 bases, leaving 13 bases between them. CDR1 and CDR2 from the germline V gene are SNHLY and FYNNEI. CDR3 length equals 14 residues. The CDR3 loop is CASSRDSRNQPQHF. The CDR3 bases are TGTGCCAGCAGCCGGGACTCACGTAATCAGCCCCAGCATTTT. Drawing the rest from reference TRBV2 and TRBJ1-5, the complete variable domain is EPEVTQTPSHQVTQMGQEVILRCVPISNHLYFYWYRQILGQKVEFLVSFYNNEISEKSEIFDDQFSVERPDGSNFTLKIRSTKLEDSAMYFCASSRDSRNQPQHFGDGTRLSIL.

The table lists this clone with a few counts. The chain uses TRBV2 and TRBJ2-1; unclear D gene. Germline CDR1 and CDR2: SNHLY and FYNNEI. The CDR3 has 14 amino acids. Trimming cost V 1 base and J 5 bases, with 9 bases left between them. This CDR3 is CASSEGSADNEQFF. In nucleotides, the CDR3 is TGTGCCAGCAGTGAAGGGAGTGCAGACAATGAGCAGTTCTTC.

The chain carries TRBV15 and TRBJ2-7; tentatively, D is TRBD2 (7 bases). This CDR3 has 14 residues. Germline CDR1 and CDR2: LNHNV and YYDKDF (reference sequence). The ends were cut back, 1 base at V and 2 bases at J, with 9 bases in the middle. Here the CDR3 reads CATSRGGGAYEQYF. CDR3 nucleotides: TGTGCCACCAGCAGAGGAGGGGGGGCCTACGAGCAGTACTTC.

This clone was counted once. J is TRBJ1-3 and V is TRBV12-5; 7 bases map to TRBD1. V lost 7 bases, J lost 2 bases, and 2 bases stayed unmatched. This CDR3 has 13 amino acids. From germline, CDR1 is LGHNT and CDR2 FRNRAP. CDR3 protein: CASAQGAGNTIYF. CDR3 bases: TGTGCTAGTGCCCAGGGGGCTGGAAACACCATATATTTT. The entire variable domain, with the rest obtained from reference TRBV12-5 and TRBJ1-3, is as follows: DARVTQTPRHKVTEMGQEVTMRCQPILGHNTVFWYRQTMMQGLELLAYFRNRAPLDDSGMPKDRFSAEMPDATLATLKIQPSEPRDSAVYFCASAQGAGNTIYFGEGSWLTVV.

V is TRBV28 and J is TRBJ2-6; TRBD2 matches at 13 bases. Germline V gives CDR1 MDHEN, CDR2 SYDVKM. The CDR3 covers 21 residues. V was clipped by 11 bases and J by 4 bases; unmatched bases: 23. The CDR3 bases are TGTGCCGTAAGCGGGACAGGAGGTTCCGGACTAGCGGGAGCAGGGGCCAACGTCCTGACTTTC. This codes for CAVSGTGGSGLAGAGANVLTF.